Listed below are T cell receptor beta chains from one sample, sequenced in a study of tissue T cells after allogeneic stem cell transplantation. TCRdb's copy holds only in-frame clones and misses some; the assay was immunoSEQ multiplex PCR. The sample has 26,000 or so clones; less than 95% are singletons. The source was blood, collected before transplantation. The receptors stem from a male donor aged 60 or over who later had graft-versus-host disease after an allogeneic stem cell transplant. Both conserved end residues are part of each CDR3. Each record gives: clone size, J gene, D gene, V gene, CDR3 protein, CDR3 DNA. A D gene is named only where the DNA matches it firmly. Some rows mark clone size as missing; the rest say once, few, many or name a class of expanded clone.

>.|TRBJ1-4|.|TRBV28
CATAGESLREKLFF
TGTGCCACCGCCGGGGAATCCCTTAGAGAAAAACTGTTTTTT
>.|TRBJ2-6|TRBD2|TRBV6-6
CASRLAGEGANVLTF
TGTGCCAGCAGACTAGCGGGAGAGGGGGCCAACGTCCTGACTTTC
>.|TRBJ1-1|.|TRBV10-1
CASSEVPRPGGTEAFF
TGCGCCAGCAGTGAGGTGCCTCGCCCCGGTGGGACTGAAGCTTTCTTT
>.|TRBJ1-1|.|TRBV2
CASSEGGRGSDTEAFF
TGTGCCAGCAGTGAAGGGGGTAGGGGTAGTGACACTGAAGCTTTCTTT
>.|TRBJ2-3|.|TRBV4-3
CASSQDSAGPTDTQYF
TGCGCCAGCAGCCAAGATTCGGCAGGGCCCACAGATACGCAGTATTTT
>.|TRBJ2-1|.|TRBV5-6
CASSLRDGPFWQFF
TGTGCCAGCAGCCTCCGGGATGGGCCTTTTTGGCAGTTCTTC
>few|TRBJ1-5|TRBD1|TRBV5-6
CASSLGQGSNQPQHF
TGTGCCAGCAGCTTGGGACAGGGTAGCAATCAGCCCCAGCATTTT
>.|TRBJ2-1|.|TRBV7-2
CASSFGRSYNEQFF
TGTGCCAGCAGCTTCGGTCGTTCCTACAATGAGCAGTTCTTC
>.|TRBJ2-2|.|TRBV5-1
CASSLRGQGRTGELFF
TGCGCCAGCAGCTTGAGAGGTCAGGGGAGAACCGGGGAGCTGTTTTTT
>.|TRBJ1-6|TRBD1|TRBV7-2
CASSAQGQQNSPLHF
TGTGCCAGCAGCGCACAGGGGCAGCAGAATTCACCCCTCCACTTT
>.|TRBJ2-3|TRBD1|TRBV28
CASRDSSTDTQYF
TGTGCCAGCCGGGACAGCAGCACAGATACGCAGTATTTT
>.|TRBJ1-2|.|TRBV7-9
CASSSDYGYTF
TGTGCCAGCAGCTCAGACTATGGCTACACCTTC
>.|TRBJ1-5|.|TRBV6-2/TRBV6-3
CASSYSVWGGPQPQHF
TGTGCCAGCAGTTACTCGGTTTGGGGAGGGCCTCAGCCCCAGCATTTT
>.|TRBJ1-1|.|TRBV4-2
CASSQGGNTEAFF
TGTGCCAGCAGCCAAGGGGGGAACACTGAAGCTTTCTTT
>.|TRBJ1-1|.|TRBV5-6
CASRIYDRNTEAFF
TGTGCCAGCAGAATCTATGACAGGAACACTGAAGCTTTCTTT
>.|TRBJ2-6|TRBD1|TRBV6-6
CASSRRPGQGASGANVLTF
TGTGCCAGCAGTCGAAGACCGGGACAGGGGGCTTCAGGGGCCAACGTCCTGACTTTC
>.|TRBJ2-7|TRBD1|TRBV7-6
CASSLGGERDIQYF
TGTGCCAGCAGCCTAGGGGGCGAACGTGATATTCAGTACTTC
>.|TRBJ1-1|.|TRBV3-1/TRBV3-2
CASSQGPANTEAFF
TGTGCCAGCAGCCAAGGTCCAGCAAACACTGAAGCTTTCTTT
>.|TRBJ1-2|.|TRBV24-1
CATSDPQGDYGYTF
TGTGCCACCAGTGATCCCCAGGGCGACTATGGCTACACCTTC
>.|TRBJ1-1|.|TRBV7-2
CASSLMAGKNTEAFF
TGTGCCAGCAGCTTAATGGCAGGGAAGAACACTGAAGCTTTCTTT
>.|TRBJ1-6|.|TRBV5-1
CASSLSKDSPLHF
TGCGCCAGCAGCCTCAGTAAGGATTCACCCCTCCACTTT
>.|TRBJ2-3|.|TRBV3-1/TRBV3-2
CASSQILTNTQYF
TGTGCCAGCAGCCAAATACTCACAAATACGCAGTATTTT
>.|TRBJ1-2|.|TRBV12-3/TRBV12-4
CASSRQSNYGYTF
TGTGCCAGCAGCAGACAGTCTAACTATGGCTACACCTTC
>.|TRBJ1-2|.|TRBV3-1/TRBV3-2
CASSPDRYGYTF
TGTGCCAGCAGCCCTGACCGGTATGGCTACACCTTC
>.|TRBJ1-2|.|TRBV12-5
CASGLTGYGYTF
TGTGCTAGTGGTTTGACAGGCTATGGCTACACCTTC
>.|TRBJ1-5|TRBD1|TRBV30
CAWSSPGTGMYARNQPQHF
TGTGCCTGGAGTTCGCCCGGGACAGGGATGTATGCCCGCAATCAGCCCCAGCATTTT
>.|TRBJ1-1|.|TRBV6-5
CASSFAGGTEAFF
TGTGCCAGCAGTTTTGCCGGGGGTACTGAAGCTTTCTTT
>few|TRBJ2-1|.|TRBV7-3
CASSLTRDAQFF
TGTGCCAGCAGCTTAACACGGGACGCTCAGTTCTTC
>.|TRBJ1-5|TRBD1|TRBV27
CASSPGQGGSSQPQHF
TGTGCCAGCAGTCCCGGACAGGGGGGTTCGTCTCAGCCCCAGCATTTT
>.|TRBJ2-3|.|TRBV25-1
CASSGRIPGNTQYF
TGTGCCAGCAGTGGCCGTATCCCCGGCAATACGCAGTATTTT
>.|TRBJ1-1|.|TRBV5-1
CASSFSGMNTEAFF
TGCGCCAGCAGCTTCTCGGGGATGAACACTGAAGCTTTCTTT
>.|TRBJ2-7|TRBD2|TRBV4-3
CASSQGRGDEQYF
TGCGCCAGCAGCCAAGGTCGGGGGGACGAGCAGTACTTC
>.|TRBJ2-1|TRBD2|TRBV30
CALGLAGGPRAEQFF
TGTGCCCTCGGACTAGCGGGGGGGCCAAGAGCTGAGCAGTTCTTC
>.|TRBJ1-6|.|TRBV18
CASSPQGNNSPLHF
TGTGCCAGCTCACCTCAGGGGAATAATTCACCCCTCCACTTT
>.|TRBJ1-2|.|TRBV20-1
CSAIVLSGYTF
TGCAGTGCTATCGTCTTGAGTGGCTACACCTTC
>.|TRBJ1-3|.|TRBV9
CASSVAPGNTIYF
TGTGCCAGCAGCGTAGCGCCAGGAAACACCATATATTTT
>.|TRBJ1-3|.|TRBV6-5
CASKGSGNTIYF
TGTGCCAGCAAAGGGTCCGGAAACACCATATATTTT
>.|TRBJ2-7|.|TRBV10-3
CAIRGQITYEQYF
TGTGCCATCAGGGGCCAAATAACCTACGAGCAGTACTTC
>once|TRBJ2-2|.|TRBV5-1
CASGSGGLNTGELFF
TGCGCCAGCGGATCGGGCGGGTTGAACACCGGGGAGCTGTTTTTT
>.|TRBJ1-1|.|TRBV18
CASSPMSDTEAFF
TGTGCCAGCTCACCGATGAGTGACACTGAAGCTTTCTTT
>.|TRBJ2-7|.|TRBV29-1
CSVGEQAGAYEQYF
TGCAGCGTTGGGGAGCAGGCCGGTGCCTACGAGCAGTACTTC
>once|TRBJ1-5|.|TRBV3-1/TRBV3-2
CASSQQGGSNQPQHF
TGTGCCAGCAGCCAACAGGGCGGTAGCAATCAGCCCCAGCATTTT
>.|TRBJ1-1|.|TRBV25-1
CASSDDPPANTEAFF
TGTGCCAGCAGTGATGATCCACCAGCGAACACTGAAGCTTTCTTT
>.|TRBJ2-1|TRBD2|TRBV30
CAWRLTGGASYNEQFF
TGTGCCTGGCGGTTGACGGGGGGAGCCTCCTACAATGAGCAGTTCTTC
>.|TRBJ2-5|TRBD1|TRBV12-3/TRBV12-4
CASQQGETQYF
TGTGCCAGCCAACAGGGGGAGACCCAGTACTTC
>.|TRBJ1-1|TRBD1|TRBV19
CATIIQGARNTEAFF
TGTGCCACCATTATACAGGGGGCAAGGAACACTGAAGCTTTCTTT
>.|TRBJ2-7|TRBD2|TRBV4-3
CASSQDFPPTVGRANSYEQYF
TGCGCCAGCAGCCAAGACTTTCCACCGACAGTAGGGAGGGCCAATTCCTACGAGCAGTACTTC
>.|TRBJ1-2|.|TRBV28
CASSVGQVVSGYTF
TGTGCCAGCAGTGTTGGCCAGGTAGTTTCTGGCTACACCTTC
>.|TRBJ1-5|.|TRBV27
CASSPYPSGQPQHF
TGTGCCAGCAGTCCCTACCCGTCTGGCCAGCCCCAGCATTTT
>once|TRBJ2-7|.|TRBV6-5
CASTRRQAGAYEQYF
TGTGCCAGCACCCGGCGGCAGGCAGGGGCTTACGAGCAGTACTTC
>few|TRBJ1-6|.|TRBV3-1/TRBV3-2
CASSQAERGWGVNSPLHF
TGTGCCAGCAGCCAAGCGGAAAGGGGGTGGGGCGTAAATTCACCCCTCCACTTT
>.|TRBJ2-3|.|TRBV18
CASSPGTPQSADTQYF
TGTGCCAGCTCACCTGGGACTCCCCAGTCGGCAGATACGCAGTATTTT
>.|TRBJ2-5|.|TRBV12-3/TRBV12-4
CASSRTGSLYF
TGTGCCAGCAGCCGAACGGGGAGCTTATACTTC
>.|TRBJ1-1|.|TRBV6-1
CASSELRGNTEAFF
TGTGCCAGCAGTGAGCTCAGGGGGAACACTGAAGCTTTCTTT
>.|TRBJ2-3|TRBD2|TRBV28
CASSPAGATTDTQYF
TGTGCCAGCAGTCCAGCGGGAGCCACCACAGATACGCAGTATTTT
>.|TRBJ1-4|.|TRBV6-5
CASNLRRDNEKLFF
TGTGCCAGCAATCTGAGGCGGGACAATGAAAAACTGTTTTTT
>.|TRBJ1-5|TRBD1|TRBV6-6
CASSISGQGASQHF
TGTGCCAGCAGTATCTCGGGACAGGGGGCGTCCCAGCATTTT